The 20 T cell receptor beta chains given below trace back to one sample, sequenced in a study of T-cell reconstitution after alpha-beta-depleted transplantation in children. Unique molecular identifiers were used in preparing the TCRbeta library. Each CDR3 protein gets one entry after TCRdb re-called the PCR reads with MiXCR. The sample lists 700,000 or so distinct CDR3 sequences; 13% were seen once. This specimen was PBMCs, taken before TCRalphabeta/CD19-depleted stem cell transplant. The receptors stem from a girl aged 2 to 9 with congenital amegakaryocytic thrombocytopenia, due to receive a stem cell transplant.

This clonotype was found many times. The V call is TRBV20-1, the J call TRBJ2-5; 7 bases agree with TRBD2. Germline CDR1 reads DFQATT; CDR2 reads SNEGSKA (reference sequence). The CDR3 consists of 15 residues. The CDR3 DNA reads TGCAGCGCTCCTCGACCGGGACTAAAAAAAGAGACCCAGTACTTC. Its protein is CSAPRPGLKKETQYF.

This CDR3 is CASSEGQGGYYDYGYTF. The CDR3 DNA is TGTGCCAGCAGCGAGGGCCAGGGTGGATATTACGACTATGGCTACACCTTC. The chain joins TRBV6-1 to TRBJ1-2; D possibly corresponds to TRBD1 (5 bases). The CDR3 runs to 17 residues. V lost 6 bases, J lost 3 bases, and 23 bases lay in between. Germline V gene sequence: CDR1 MNHNS, CDR2 SASEGT.

About this clonotype: Since a much larger clone is just one base distant, this may be a read error. The rearrangement joins TRBV10-3 to TRBJ2-7, with TRBD1 matching 7 bases. The CDR3 is made up of 14 amino acids. Germline V gene data show CDR1 as ENHRY and CDR2 as SYGVKD. For the CDR3, the DNA is TGTGCCATCAGCTCCCGGGGACAGCACTACAAGCAGTACTTC. It codes for CAISSRGQHYKQYF.

The chain recombines TRBV7-9 with TRBJ1-2; D is perhaps TRBD1 (5 bases). V lost 1 base and J lost 8, with 26 bases in between. This CDR3 is 18 amino acids long. Per the germline V gene, CDR1 is SEHNR and CDR2 is FQNEAQ (reference sequence). CDR3 sequence: CASSLGGGEPPFSGGYTF. CDR3 coding DNA: TGTGCCAGCAGCTTAGGGGGGGGAGAACCTCCTTTCTCGGGCGGCTACACCTTC.

The chain couples TRBV27 to TRBJ1-2; D remains unclear. CDR1 is MNHEY and CDR2 is SMNVEV in the germline V gene (reference sequence). V was shortened by 2 bases and J by 8 bases, with 12 bases between the two germline ends. This CDR3 contains 13 residues. The CDR3 sequence: CASSLGSGRGYTF. DNA for the CDR3: TGTGCCAGCAGTTTAGGGTCGGGTCGCGGCTACACCTTC.

The chain uses TRBV12-3 or TRBV12-4 and TRBJ2-7, with D perhaps TRBD1 or TRBD2 (5 bases each). The CDR3 consists of 16 residues. V lost 1 base to trimming and J lost 3 bases, with 16 bases between them. The CDR3 bases are TGTGCCAGCAGTTTAGGGGGCATAGCGAAAGTCTACGAGCAGTACTTC. This sequence encodes CASSLGGIAKVYEQYF.

Ten or more counts support this clonotype. One junction end does not reproduce the germline sequence, and a read error may be involved. V and J are TRBV20-1 and TRBJ2-5; 8 bases fit TRBD2. From germline, CDR1 is DFQATT and CDR2 SNEGSKA (reference sequence). The CDR3 totals 16 residues. CDR3 residues: CSAPPEQTSALEAQYF. The CDR3 region has the DNA TGCAGTGCTCCACCCGAACAGACTAGCGCCTTAGAGGCCCAGTACTTC.

This clonotype was picked up a small number of times. V usage is TRBV5-1 and J usage is TRBJ1-2; D is ambiguous. The germline V and J ends were trimmed by 2 bases and 8 bases, with 10 bases remaining between them. The CDR3 extends over 12 amino acids. CDR1 is SGHRS and CDR2 is YFSETQ in the germline V gene. The CDR3 region has the DNA TGCGCCAGCAGCTTATCGGAAGCCGGCTACACCTTC. The encoded protein is CASSLSEAGYTF.

Turning to this clonotype: It may be a read error: a sequence one base away is much more abundant. The chain couples TRBV29-1 to TRBJ2-3; 10 bases align to TRBD2. The CDR3 has 15 amino acids. Germline V gives CDR1 SQVTM, CDR2 ANQGSEA. The CDR3 DNA reads TGCAGCGTTGATGGACTAGCGGTTCTCCCAGATACGCAGAATTTT. Residues: CSVDGLAVLPDTQNF.

There are many counts of this clonotype. The V call is TRBV27, the J call TRBJ2-3; D not certain. Germline V lookup: CDR1 MNHEY, CDR2 SMNVEV (reference sequence). This CDR3 is 15 amino acids long. The V and J ends lost 2 bases and 2 bases respectively, with 11 bases between them. The CDR3 loop is CASSLGLGTTDTQYF. The CDR3, as DNA: TGTGCCAGCAGTTTAGGTTTGGGTACCACAGATACGCAGTATTTT.

This clonotype has a count of ten or more. The rearrangement joins TRBV24-1 to TRBJ2-3, with TRBD2 identical over 14 bases. CDR3 length equals 17 residues. The V gene's germline CDR1 is KGHDR and CDR2 SFDVKD. The V and J ends lost 4 bases and 4 bases, in that order; junction bases with no gene match: 6. The CDR3 DNA sequence: TGTGCCACCAGTGACCCCGGGACTAGCGGGAGACCAGATACGCAGTATTTT. Translating it yields CATSDPGTSGRPDTQYF.

This chain links TRBV29-1 with TRBJ2-1; 7 nucleotides match TRBD2. The CDR3 totals 13 residues. J was trimmed by 5 bases and V by 6 bases; bases with no gene match: 7. Germline V gene lookup returns CDR1 SQVTM and CDR2 ANQGSEA. The CDR3 sequence: CSVLGLPDNEQFF. DNA for the CDR3: TGCAGCGTGTTGGGACTACCCGACAATGAGCAGTTCTTC.

This clonotype appeared many times. J is TRBJ2-1 and V is TRBV7-8; D is perhaps TRBD1 or TRBD2 (6 bases each). The germline V and J ends were trimmed by 1 base and 4 bases, with 17 bases remaining between them. Germline loops: CDR1 SGHVS, CDR2 FQNEAQ. The CDR3 runs to 17 residues. Written as DNA, the CDR3 is TGTGCCAGCAGCTTAGTAGTGCCGGGGGCGCGATACAATGAGCAGTTCTTC. Translation gives CASSLVVPGARYNEQFF.

This clonotype was observed at least ten times. The V and J genes are TRBV20-1 and TRBJ2-1, with a tentative D call TRBD2 (6 bases). Germline CDR1 DFQATT, CDR2 SNEGSKA (reference sequence). Trimming stripped 6 bases from V and 4 bases from J, with 13 bases between. The CDR3 spans 13 residues. This CDR3 reads CSARDFNYNEQFF. The CDR3 DNA follows: TGCAGTGCCAGGGACTTCAATTACAATGAGCAGTTCTTC.

This clonotype was seen repeatedly, ten times or more. This chain joins TRBV5-1 and TRBJ2-5, with D possibly called TRBD1 or TRBD2 (5 bases each). CDR1 and CDR2 (germline): SGHRS, YFSETQ. The V end was cut by 7 bases, the J end by 0 bases, with 10 bases between. The CDR3 totals 13 residues. CDR3 protein: CASAGTDQETQYF. For the CDR3, the DNA is TGCGCCAGCGCAGGGACCGACCAAGAGACCCAGTACTTC. The variable domain in full, with the rest retrieved from reference TRBV5-1 and TRBJ2-5, is KAGVTQTPRYLIKTRGQQVTLSCSPISGHRSVSWYQQTPGQGLQFLFEYFSETQRNKGNFPGRFSGRQFSNSRSEMNVSTLELGDSALYLCASAGTDQETQYFGPGTRLLVL.

This clonotype was found many times. The V and J genes are TRBV5-5 and TRBJ2-1; a possible D gene is TRBD2 (6 bases). The CDR3 length is 14 residues. Germline CDR1 and CDR2: SGHKS and YYEKEE (reference sequence). Trimming shortened V by 1 base and J by 2 bases, and 7 bases separated the two germline ends. CDR3 loop: CASSLTSPYNEQFF. DNA for the CDR3: TGTGCCAGCAGCTTGACTAGCCCCTACAATGAGCAGTTCTTC.

A remark on this clonotype: This may arise from a read error, as a much more abundant clone is one base away. This chain uses TRBV5-1 with TRBJ1-3; weak D call: TRBD1 (5 bases). CDR3 length equals 15 residues. The germline V and J ends were trimmed by 4 bases and 0 bases, with 11 bases remaining between them. Germline values: CDR1 SGHRS, CDR2 YFSETQ. CDR3 loop: CASSRDLDSGNTIYF. CDR3 nucleotides: TGCGCCAGCAGCCGGGACCTCGACTCTGGAAACACCATATATTTT. The full variable domain, with the rest looked up from reference TRBV5-1 and TRBJ1-3, is KAGVTQTPRYLIKTRGQQVTLSCSPISGHRSVSWYQQTPGQGLQFLFEYFSETQRNKGNFPGRFSGRQFSNSRSEMNVSTLELGDSALYLCASSRDLDSGNTIYFGEGSWLTVV.

This clonotype was seen at least ten times. The J gene is TRBJ1-2, the V gene TRBV12-3 or TRBV12-4, with 7 bases lining up with TRBD1. This CDR3 has 12 amino acids. Unmatched junction bases numbered 6, after V lost 6 bases and J lost 8 bases. Here the CDR3 reads CASSLRGGGYTF. In DNA, the CDR3 is TGTGCCAGCAGCCTCAGAGGGGGCGGCTACACCTTC.

This clonotype was observed many times. The chain joins TRBV28 to TRBJ2-2, with D perhaps matching TRBD2 (6 bases). The CDR3 is 19 amino acids. Per the germline V gene, CDR1 is MDHEN and CDR2 is SYDVKM. V was trimmed by 5 bases and J by 0 bases, leaving 22 bases between them. The CDR3 loop is CASSATRLRGDANTGELFF. The DNA for the CDR3 is TGTGCCAGCAGTGCCACCCGTTTGCGGGGAGATGCGAACACCGGGGAGCTGTTTTTT.

The V call is TRBV5-1, the J call TRBJ2-5; possible D gene TRBD2, 6 bases. V lost 4 bases, J lost 2 bases, and 15 bases lay in between. The CDR3 spans 15 residues. The germline gives CDR1 SGHRS, CDR2 YFSETQ. The CDR3 here is CASSPEWAGQETQYF. The CDR3 nucleotides are TGCGCCAGCAGCCCTGAATGGGCGGGGCAAGAGACCCAGTACTTC.